This TCR beta chain was recorded in a study of cytomegalovirus exposure and HLA in healthy donors. The wider study: Genetic ancestry analysis placed 75% to 85% of the roughly 400 donors that were genotyped in the Caucasian-associated cluster.

Researchers ran the PCR with 60 Vbeta and 13 Jbeta primers. Produced via immunoSEQ multiplex PCR; TCRdb's table is partial and in-frame only. The sample includes about 160,000 clones, under 90% seen only once; the top ten take less than 2%. This clonotype was sampled from a young man in good health and CMV-seronegative. Sequencing was carried out using PBMCs.

The CDR3 here is CASSLALLSGGETQYF. The CDR3, as DNA: TGTGCCAGCAGCTTGGCCCTGCTATCTGGAGGAGAGACCCAGTACTTC. This chain connects TRBV5-5 to TRBJ2-5; possibly TRBD2 for D (5 bases). CDR1 and CDR2 (germline): SGHKS, YYEKEE (reference sequence). V lost 0 bases and J 4 bases, leaving 16 bases between the germline ends. There are 16 residues in the CDR3.